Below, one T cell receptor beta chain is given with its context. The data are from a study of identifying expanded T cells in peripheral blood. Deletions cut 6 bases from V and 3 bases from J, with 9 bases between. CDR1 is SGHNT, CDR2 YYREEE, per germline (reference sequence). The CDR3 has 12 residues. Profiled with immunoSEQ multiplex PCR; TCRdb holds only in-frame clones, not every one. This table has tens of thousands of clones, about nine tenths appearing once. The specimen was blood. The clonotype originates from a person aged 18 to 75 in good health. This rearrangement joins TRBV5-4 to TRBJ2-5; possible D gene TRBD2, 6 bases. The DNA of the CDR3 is TGTGCCAGCAAACTAGCCAAAGAGACCCAGTACTTC. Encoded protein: CASKLAKETQYF.